This TCR beta chain is from a study of PD-1 blockade in classical Hodgkin lymphoma. The time point: newly diagnosed, previously untreated cHL patient sample. Untreated, newly diagnosed classical Hodgkin lymphoma PBMCs were comparators. Using immunoSEQ multiplex PCR, the repertoire was profiled, and TCRdb retains in-frame clones only, with some absent. Of fewer than 90,000 clones in the sample, roughly 93% were seen once. Details on this clone: No antigen is known for it.

This CDR3 has 16 residues. The V and J ends lost 3 bases and 3 bases, in that order; junction bases with no gene match: 9. The germline gives CDR1 LNHDA, CDR2 SQIVND (reference sequence). Study-wide results and caveats: Healthy donors were reported to have higher baseline TCR diversity than newly diagnosed patients. Possible causes of repertoire differences, disease activity or prior therapy, remain undefined.

The specimen sequenced was peripheral blood mononuclear cells (PBMCs). J is TRBJ2-5 and V is TRBV19; 8 bases are a match to TRBD2. The source of this sequence is a human donor with classical Hodgkin lymphoma. This chain's CDR3 is CASSIPGGGTKETQYF. The CDR3 DNA follows: TGTGCCAGTAGTATCCCCGGGGGGGGGACAAAAGAGACCCAGTACTTC.